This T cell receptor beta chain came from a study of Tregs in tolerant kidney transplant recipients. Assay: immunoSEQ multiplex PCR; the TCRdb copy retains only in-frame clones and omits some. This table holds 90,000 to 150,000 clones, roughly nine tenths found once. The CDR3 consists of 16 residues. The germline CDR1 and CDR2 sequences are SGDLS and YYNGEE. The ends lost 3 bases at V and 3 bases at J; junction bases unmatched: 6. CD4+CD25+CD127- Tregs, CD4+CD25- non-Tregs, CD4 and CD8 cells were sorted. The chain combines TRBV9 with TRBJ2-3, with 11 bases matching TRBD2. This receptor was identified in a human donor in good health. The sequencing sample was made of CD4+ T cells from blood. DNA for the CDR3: TGTGCCAGCAGCGCGGGACTAGCGGACCCGACAGATACGCAGTATTTT. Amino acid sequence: CASSAGLADPTDTQYF.